This T cell receptor (beta chain) emerged from a study of T cell repertoires in cytomegalovirus infection. Study-wide background: CMV epitopes that were recently identified and HLA-C-restricted were used alongside well-studied HLA-B-restricted ones. From public TCR beta signatures came an indication of both CMV infection and matching HLA type.

A few counts support this clonotype. The antigen remains undetermined. V lost 0 bases and J 3 bases, leaving 9 bases between the germline ends. The CDR3 consists of 14 residues. The germline gives CDR1 MGHRA, CDR2 YSYEKL. Study results and caveats: Carriage of CMV together with the relevant HLA was identifiable through cumulative public TCR beta family frequency. HLA-C-restricted CMV clonotypes gave the most frequent clonotype in two of eight donors.

One entry per CDR3 protein, called by TCRdb with MiXCR from the reads. Among fewer than 65,000 distinct CDR3 sequences listed, around a fifth were seen once. The genes are TRBV4-1 and TRBJ2-7; weak D call: TRBD1 (6 bases). The sequenced sample was CD8+ T cells from cultured PBMCs, obtained from culture after CMV antigen stimulation. The receptor's source is a human donor in good health (CMV status not recorded). Some clones in this sample may be carry-over from other donors' samples. DNA for the CDR3: TGCGCCAGCAGCCAAGAAGCAGGGGTCTACGAGCAGTACTTC. This encodes CASSQEAGVYEQYF.